These T cell receptor beta chains were read from a single sample in a study of Ad26.COV2.S vaccination and SARS-CoV-2 variants. TCRdb's copy holds only in-frame clones and misses some; the assay was immunoSEQ multiplex PCR. Altogether about 460,000 clones are present, 89% being singletons, with the ten largest covering about 1.7%. The source was peripheral blood, collected in a trial of Ad26.COV2.S vaccine versus placebo. These receptors came from a person aged 18-60 years who received the Ad26.COV2.S COVID-19 vaccine or a placebo. Both conserved end residues are part of each CDR3. Fields, in order: D gene, V gene, J gene, clone size, CDR3 protein, CDR3 DNA. D genes are given only for firm matches. Where a row states a size, it is once, few, many or the class of an expanded clone; other rows omit it.

-	TRBV28	TRBJ2-7	few	CASSFRGHAGSYEQYF	TGTGCCAGCAGCTTCAGGGGCCATGCTGGATCCTACGAGCAGTACTTC
-	TRBV28	TRBJ1-3	-	CASKNREGRPQTYSGNTIYF	TGTGCCAGCAAAAACCGGGAGGGTAGACCCCAAACCTACTCTGGAAACACCATATATTTT
-	TRBV30	TRBJ1-5	-	CAWSRSGEQPQHF	TGTGCCTGGAGCAGATCAGGGGAACAGCCCCAGCATTTT
TRBD2	TRBV30	TRBJ2-1	-	CAWVPPSGRTNEQFF	TGTGCCTGGGTGCCGCCTAGCGGGAGGACAAATGAGCAGTTCTTC
-	TRBV28	TRBJ2-1	-	CASSFSALSSYNEQFF	TGTGCCAGCAGTTTCTCCGCTCTGAGCTCCTACAATGAGCAGTTCTTC
TRBD1	TRBV6-5	TRBJ1-4	-	CASNRQGQGEKLFF	TGTGCCAGCAATCGACAGGGGCAGGGTGAAAAACTGTTTTTT
-	TRBV3-1/TRBV3-2	TRBJ2-1	-	CASSQDVGSIDEQFF	TGTGCCAGCAGCCAAGATGTGGGCTCCATCGATGAGCAGTTCTTC
-	TRBV5-1	TRBJ2-3	-	CASSLQAGRTDTQYF	TGCGCCAGCAGCTTGCAGGCAGGGCGCACAGATACGCAGTATTTT
-	TRBV6-5	TRBJ2-2	-	CASRDTGGELFF	TGTGCCAGCCGGGACACTGGGGGGGAGCTGTTTTTT
-	TRBV5-8	TRBJ1-6	-	CASSLLGTRNSPLHF	TGTGCCAGCAGCTTGTTGGGGACACGGAATTCACCCCTCCACTTT
-	TRBV7-2	TRBJ1-6	-	CASSLEGTINSPLHF	TGTGCCAGCAGCTTAGAGGGGACAATCAATTCACCCCTCCACTTT
TRBD1	TRBV5-1	TRBJ2-7	once	CASSLNPGTGNYEQYF	TGCGCCAGCAGCCTTAATCCCGGGACAGGGAACTACGAGCAGTACTTC
-	TRBV5-1	TRBJ1-6	once	CASSLTENSPLHF	TGCGCCAGCAGCTTGACAGAAAATTCACCCCTCCACTTT
-	TRBV18	TRBJ1-6	-	CASSAAGDTSPYNSPLHF	TGTGCCAGCTCAGCGGCCGGGGACACCAGCCCCTATAATTCACCCCTCCACTTT
-	TRBV10-3	TRBJ1-1	-	CAISASNTEAFF	TGTGCCATCAGTGCCAGCAACACTGAAGCTTTCTTT
-	TRBV18	TRBJ1-4	-	CASSRGHPNEKLFF	TGTGCCAGCTCACGGGGACATCCTAATGAAAAACTGTTTTTT
TRBD2	TRBV28	TRBJ2-7	-	CASSPQSSGSVHEQYF	TGTGCCAGCAGTCCCCAATCTAGCGGGAGTGTCCACGAGCAGTACTTC
-	TRBV7-3	TRBJ1-1	-	CASSLSGGRTNTEAFF	TGTGCCAGCAGCTTATCCGGCGGCAGAACGAACACTGAAGCTTTCTTT
-	TRBV5-6	TRBJ2-7	-	CASSLFGPFRRAYEQYF	TGTGCCAGCAGCTTGTTTGGCCCCTTTCGGAGAGCCTACGAGCAGTACTTC
-	TRBV7-9	TRBJ1-2	-	CASSLAGGNYGYTF	TGTGCCAGCAGCTTAGCTGGGGGGAACTATGGCTACACCTTC
-	TRBV2	TRBJ1-5	once	CASSEGSSYSNQPQHF	TGTGCCAGCAGTGAAGGGTCCAGCTATAGCAATCAGCCCCAGCATTTT
-	TRBV11-2	TRBJ2-7	-	CASSLAPGRSPLHPVEQYF	TGTGCCAGCAGCTTAGCCCCAGGGCGCTCCCCCTTACACCCCGTCGAGCAGTACTTC
TRBD1	TRBV18	TRBJ1-4	-	CASSPNRGKTNEKLFF	TGTGCCAGCTCACCAAACAGGGGCAAGACTAATGAAAAACTGTTTTTT
-	TRBV5-1	TRBJ1-1	-	CASSPGTLEMNTEAFF	TGCGCCAGCAGCCCTGGGACACTCGAGATGAACACTGAAGCTTTCTTT
-	TRBV15	TRBJ1-1	-	CATSREGNTEAFF	TGTGCCACCAGCAGAGAGGGTAACACTGAAGCTTTCTTT
TRBD1	TRBV5-1	TRBJ2-2	-	CASSLGPDRVNGELFF	TGCGCCAGCAGCTTGGGTCCGGACAGGGTCAACGGGGAGCTGTTTTTT
TRBD1	TRBV7-9	TRBJ2-7	-	CASSLRDRGYEQYF	TGTGCCAGCAGCTTACGGGACAGGGGCTACGAGCAGTACTTC
-	TRBV29-1	TRBJ1-5	-	CSVDAGPGRPQHF	TGCAGCGTTGACGCCGGACCTGGGCGGCCCCAGCATTTT
TRBD1	TRBV30	TRBJ1-6	-	CAWHRDRRSPLHF	TGTGCCTGGCACCGGGACAGGAGATCACCCCTCCACTTT
-	TRBV6-2/TRBV6-3	TRBJ2-1	-	CASSRLEYNEQFF	TGTGCCAGCAGTCGACTGGAATACAATGAGCAGTTCTTC
-	TRBV18	TRBJ1-1	-	CASSPTVNTEAFF	TGTGCCAGCTCACCAACGGTGAACACTGAAGCTTTCTTT
-	TRBV28	TRBJ1-5	-	CASSLASQPQHF	TGTGCCAGCAGTTTAGCGTCTCAGCCCCAGCATTTT
-	TRBV3-1/TRBV3-2	TRBJ1-1	-	CASSREKTVNTEAFF	TGTGCCAGCAGCCGAGAAAAAACGGTGAACACTGAAGCTTTCTTT
-	TRBV5-1	TRBJ1-5	-	CASKEAVGNQPQHF	TGCGCCAGCAAGGAGGCGGTAGGCAATCAGCCCCAGCATTTT
TRBD2	TRBV6-6	TRBJ2-7	-	CASSYSAGVGYEQYF	TGTGCCAGCAGTTACTCGGCGGGAGTAGGCTACGAGCAGTACTTC
-	TRBV6-2/TRBV6-3	TRBJ2-5	-	CASSYAGAQETQYF	TGTGCCAGCAGTTACGCGGGGGCCCAAGAGACCCAGTACTTC
TRBD1	TRBV7-3	TRBJ2-1	-	CASSHRDSNEQFF	TGTGCCAGCAGCCACCGGGACAGCAATGAGCAGTTCTTC
-	TRBV7-2	TRBJ1-1	-	CASSPRRPQGGGAFF	TGTGCCAGCAGCCCCCGTCGGCCACAGGGCGGTGGGGCTTTCTTT
TRBD2	TRBV19	TRBJ2-1	-	CASSIDFGGTSGGYEQFF	TGTGCCAGTAGTATAGACTTTGGTGGGACTAGCGGGGGTTATGAGCAGTTCTTC